This T cell receptor beta chain stems from a study of molecular identifiers for immune sequencing clone quantification. Study-wide findings and caveats: Clones exceeding 20 RNA copies carried over 97% of effector molecules but under 1% of naive-cell molecules.

TCRdb reprocessed the PCR reads via MiXCR and lists one record per CDR3 protein. The table has around 480,000 distinct CDR3 sequences, 20% to 25% seen once. Trimming took off 7 bases at V and 4 bases at J, with 14 bases between the two ends. The CDR3 has 13 residues. Germline V gives CDR1 MDHEN, CDR2 SYDVKM. About this clonotype itself: Its antigen remains unknown. This may arise from a read error, as a much more abundant clone is one base away.

The chain uses TRBV28 and TRBJ2-7; D unresolved. The sequence came from a human donor in good health. Some libraries in this study had Jurkat cell RNA spiked in. The material sequenced was naive CD8+ T cells from blood, with Jurkat cell RNA spiked in. Subset given: FACS-sorted CD8+CD4-CCR7+CD45RA+ naive T cells. In DNA form, the CDR3 reads TGTGCCAGCATCAATCGTAATGCGTACGAGCAGTACTTC. It encodes CASINRNAYEQYF.